This passage covers 8 T cell receptor beta chains from one sample sequenced in a study of cytomegalovirus exposure and HLA in healthy donors. The PCR made use of 60 Vbeta and 13 Jbeta primers. Sequencing was performed with immunoSEQ multiplex PCR; in TCRdb, only in-frame clones are kept and a portion is missing. Among 150,000 to 200,000 clones listed, 80% to 85% were seen once. Sequencing used PBMCs. These receptors originate from a woman aged 25 to 39 in good health and CMV-seronegative.

The V and J genes are TRBV28 and TRBJ1-1; D might be TRBD1 (6 bases). The CDR3 contains 14 residues. Germline lookup yields CDR1 MDHEN and CDR2 SYDVKM. V was cut by 0 bases and J by 1 base, with 6 bases left in between. The CDR3 coding sequence is TGTGCCAGCAGTTTATGGGGGGCGAACACTGAAGCTTTCTTT. Its translation is CASSLWGANTEAFF.

This chain connects TRBV19 to TRBJ1-2; 9 bases map to TRBD1. Per the germline V gene, CDR1 is LNHDA and CDR2 is SQIVND (reference sequence). V lost 6 bases to trimming and J lost 8 bases; unmatched junction nucleotides: 4. This CDR3 spans 12 amino acids. CDR3 bases: TGTGCCAGTAGCAGGACAGGGGTCGGCTACACCTTC. This sequence encodes CASSRTGVGYTF.

This sequence joins TRBV7-8 and TRBJ1-5; possibly TRBD1 for D (5 bases). Trimming left V 3 bases short and J 0 bases short, with 12 bases between. CDR1 and CDR2 from the germline V gene are SGHVS and FQNEAQ. This CDR3 spans 16 amino acids. The CDR3 region is CASSLMQGHSNQPQHF. CDR3 coding DNA: TGTGCCAGCAGCTTGATGCAGGGTCATAGCAATCAGCCCCAGCATTTT.

V gene TRBV9 combines with J gene TRBJ2-4; 12 nucleotides match TRBD1. The germline V gene encodes CDR1 SGDLS and CDR2 YYNGEE. The CDR3 covers 16 residues. Trimming at V came to 3 bases and at J to 4 bases, leaving 5 bases not matched to a gene. DNA for the CDR3: TGTGCCAGCAGCGCCGGGACAGGGGGCCTGAAAAACATTCAGTACTTC. Its translation is CASSAGTGGLKNIQYF.

The rearrangement uses TRBV28 and TRBJ2-7, with TRBD1 matching over 12 bases. Per the germline V gene, CDR1 is MDHEN and CDR2 is SYDVKM. Trimming cost V 5 bases and J 6 bases; bases outside gene matches: 8. The CDR3 is made up of 15 amino acids. CDR3 in DNA: TGTGCCAGCAGTCTCCCGGGACAGGGGGCCATCGAGCAGTACTTC. This sequence encodes CASSLPGQGAIEQYF.

V is TRBV29-1 and J is TRBJ1-2; tentatively, D is TRBD1 (6 bases). Per the germline V gene, CDR1 is SQVTM and CDR2 is ANQGSEA. The V gene lost 3 bases and the J gene lost 3 bases, with 11 bases spanning the gap. CDR3 size: 13 residues. The CDR3 DNA reads TGCAGCGTTGAGGGGGGGGCCGACTATGGCTACACCTTC. This codes for CSVEGGADYGYTF. Filled out from reference TRBV29-1 and TRBJ1-2, the complete variable domain reads SAVISQKPSRDICQRGTSLTIQCQVDSQVTMMFWYRQQPGQSLTLIATANQGSEATYESGFVIDKFPISRPNLTFSTLTVSNMSPEDSSIYLCSVEGGADYGYTFGSGTRLTVV.

The chain is built from TRBV2 and TRBJ2-3, with TRBD2 as a possible D gene (5 bases). The germline gives CDR1 SNHLY, CDR2 FYNNEI. The CDR3 spans 11 residues. V lost 6 bases and J lost 5, with 6 bases in between. CDR3 loop: CASRRGDTQYF. CDR3 bases: TGTGCCAGCAGACGGGGAGATACGCAGTATTTT.

This rearrangement joins TRBV6-1 to TRBJ2-7; TRBD2 matches 11 bases. J lost 6 bases, V lost 4 bases, and 11 bases had no gene match. Germline assignment: CDR1 MNHNS and CDR2 SASEGT. The CDR3 contains 16 residues. The CDR3 here is CASSGPGGSGRGEQYF. The CDR3 DNA follows: TGTGCCAGCAGTGGCCCGGGCGGTAGCGGGAGGGGCGAGCAGTACTTC.